This is a list of T cell receptor beta chains from one sample in a study of blood T cells in healthy people across ages. One entry per CDR3 protein, called by TCRdb with MiXCR from the 5' RACE reads. The sample has more than 1,000,000 distinct CDR3 sequences; around 25% are singletons. This same sample was also part of a study on T cells of mothers and their children.

Sequencing was carried out using blood. Source of these receptors: a girl aged 2-10 years in good health. CDR3s leave out the opening cysteine and the closing phenylalanine or tryptophan. D genes are given only for firm matches.

d_gene: -; v_gene: TRBV11-2; CDR3aa: ASSLDEETWANAGELF
d_gene: -; v_gene: TRBV20-1; CDR3aa: SASQSGALWADTQY
d_gene: TRBD1; v_gene: TRBV20-1; CDR3aa: SALAGTGTGGYT
d_gene: -; v_gene: TRBV9; CDR3aa: ASSVALGGAEQY
d_gene: TRBD2; v_gene: TRBV7-9; CDR3aa: ASSVSGGPGGEQF
d_gene: -; v_gene: TRBV5-1; CDR3aa: ASSLSSKQETQY
d_gene: -; v_gene: TRBV29-1; CDR3aa: SVSPVGSNGYT
d_gene: -; v_gene: TRBV7-6; CDR3aa: ASSLFAGAGETQY
d_gene: TRBD2; v_gene: TRBV10-1; CDR3aa: ASSEVWGGEQF
d_gene: -; v_gene: TRBV20-1; CDR3aa: SARVRLDLYNEQF
d_gene: -; v_gene: TRBV6-1; CDR3aa: ASSENWGGANVLT
d_gene: TRBD2; v_gene: TRBV28; CDR3aa: ASKRLAGAKNIQY
d_gene: TRBD2; v_gene: TRBV11-2; CDR3aa: ASSRGREAVYQETQY
d_gene: TRBD2; v_gene: TRBV10-3; CDR3aa: AISESGTGGLVNEQF
d_gene: -; v_gene: TRBV7-3; CDR3aa: ASSLLGGFDEQF
d_gene: -; v_gene: TRBV5-6; CDR3aa: ASSPRGAVNTEAF